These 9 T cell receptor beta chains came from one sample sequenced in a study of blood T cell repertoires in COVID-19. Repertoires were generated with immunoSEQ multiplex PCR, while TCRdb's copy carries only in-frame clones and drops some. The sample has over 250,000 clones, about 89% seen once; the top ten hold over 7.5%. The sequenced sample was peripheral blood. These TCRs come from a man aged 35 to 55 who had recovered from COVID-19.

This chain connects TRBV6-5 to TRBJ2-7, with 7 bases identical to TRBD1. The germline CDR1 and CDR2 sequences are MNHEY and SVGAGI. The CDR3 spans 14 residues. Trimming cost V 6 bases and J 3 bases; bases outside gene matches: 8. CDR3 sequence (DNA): TGTGCCAGCAGCCCGACAGGGTCGGGCTACGAGCAGTACTTC. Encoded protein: CASSPTGSGYEQYF.

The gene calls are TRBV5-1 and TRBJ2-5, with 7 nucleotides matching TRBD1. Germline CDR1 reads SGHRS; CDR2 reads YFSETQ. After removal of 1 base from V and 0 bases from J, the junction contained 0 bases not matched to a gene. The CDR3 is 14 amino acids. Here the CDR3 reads CASSLQGDQETQYF. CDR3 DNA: TGCGCCAGCAGCTTGCAGGGGGACCAAGAGACCCAGTACTTC.

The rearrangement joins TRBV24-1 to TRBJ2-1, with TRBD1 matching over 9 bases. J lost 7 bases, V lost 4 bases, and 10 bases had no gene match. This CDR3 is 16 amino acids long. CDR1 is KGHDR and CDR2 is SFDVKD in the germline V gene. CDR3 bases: TGTGCCACCAGTGACCCGGGACAGGGAGGTTCGAATGAGCAGTTCTTC. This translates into CATSDPGQGGSNEQFF.

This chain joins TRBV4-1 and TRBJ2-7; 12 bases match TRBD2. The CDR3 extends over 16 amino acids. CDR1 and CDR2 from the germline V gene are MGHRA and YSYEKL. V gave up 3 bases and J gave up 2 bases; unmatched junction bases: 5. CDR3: CASSHLLAGGTYEQYF. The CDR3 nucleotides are TGCGCCAGCAGCCACCTTCTAGCGGGGGGGACCTACGAGCAGTACTTC.

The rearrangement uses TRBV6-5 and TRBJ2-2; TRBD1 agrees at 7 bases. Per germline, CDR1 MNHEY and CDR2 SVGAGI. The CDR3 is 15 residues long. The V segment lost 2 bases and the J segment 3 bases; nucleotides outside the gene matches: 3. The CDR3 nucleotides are TGTGCCAGCAGTTACAACAGGGGTGACACCGGGGAGCTGTTTTTT. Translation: CASSYNRGDTGELFF.

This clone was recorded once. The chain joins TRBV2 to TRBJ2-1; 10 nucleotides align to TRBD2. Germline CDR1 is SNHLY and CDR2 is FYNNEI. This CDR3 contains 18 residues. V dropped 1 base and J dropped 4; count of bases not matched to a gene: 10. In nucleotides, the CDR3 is TGTGCCAGCAGTGAAGTAGCGGGAGGTTATGCCCCTTACAATGAGCAGTTCTTC. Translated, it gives CASSEVAGGYAPYNEQFF.

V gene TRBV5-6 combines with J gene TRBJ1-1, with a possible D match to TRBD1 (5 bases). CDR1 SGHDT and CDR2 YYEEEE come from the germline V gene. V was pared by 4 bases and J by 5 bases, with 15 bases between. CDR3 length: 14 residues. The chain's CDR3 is CASSPELAGTEAFF. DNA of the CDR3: TGTGCCAGCAGCCCAGAGCTTGCAGGGACTGAAGCTTTCTTT.

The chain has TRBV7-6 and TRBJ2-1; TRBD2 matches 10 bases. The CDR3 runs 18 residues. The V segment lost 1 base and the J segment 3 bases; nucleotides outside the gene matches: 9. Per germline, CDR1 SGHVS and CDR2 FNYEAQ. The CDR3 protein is CASSLDLAGVTVYNEQFF. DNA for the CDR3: TGTGCCAGCAGCTTAGACCTAGCGGGAGTGACTGTCTACAATGAGCAGTTCTTC.

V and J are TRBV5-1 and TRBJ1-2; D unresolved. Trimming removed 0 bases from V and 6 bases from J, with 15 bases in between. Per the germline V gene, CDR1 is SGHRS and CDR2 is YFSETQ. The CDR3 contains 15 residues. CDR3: CASSLDLSRRDGYTF. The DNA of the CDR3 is TGCGCCAGCAGCTTGGATCTCTCCCGGCGGGATGGCTACACCTTC.